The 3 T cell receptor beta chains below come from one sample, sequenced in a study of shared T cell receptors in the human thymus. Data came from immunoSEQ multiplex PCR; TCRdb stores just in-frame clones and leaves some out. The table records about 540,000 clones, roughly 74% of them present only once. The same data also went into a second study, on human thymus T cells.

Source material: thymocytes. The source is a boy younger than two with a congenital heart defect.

CDR3 nucleotide sequence: TGTGCCAGCAGCTTAGAGGAGTTTTTGGCTGGGTCTAAGGAAGGCTACACCTTC. Its protein is CASSLEEFLAGSKEGYTF. The chain has TRBV7-9 and TRBJ1-2; D uncertain. This CDR3 is built from 18 residues. Germline values: CDR1 SEHNR, CDR2 FQNEAQ (reference sequence). Trimming cost V 1 base and J 8 bases, with 26 bases left between them. The full variable domain, its missing parts supplied by reference TRBV7-9 and TRBJ1-2, is DTGVSQNPRHKITKRGQNVTFRCDPISEHNRLYWYRQTLGQGPEFLTYFQNEAQLEKSRLLSDRFSAERPKGSFSTLEIQRTEQGDSAMYLCASSLEEFLAGSKEGYTFGSGTRLTVV.

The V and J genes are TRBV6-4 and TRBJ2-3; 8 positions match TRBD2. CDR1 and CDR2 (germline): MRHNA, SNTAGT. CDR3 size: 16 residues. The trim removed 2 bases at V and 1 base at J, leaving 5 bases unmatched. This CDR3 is CASSDATSGGTDTQYF. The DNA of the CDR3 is TGTGCCAGCAGTGACGCTACTAGCGGCGGCACAGATACGCAGTATTTT.

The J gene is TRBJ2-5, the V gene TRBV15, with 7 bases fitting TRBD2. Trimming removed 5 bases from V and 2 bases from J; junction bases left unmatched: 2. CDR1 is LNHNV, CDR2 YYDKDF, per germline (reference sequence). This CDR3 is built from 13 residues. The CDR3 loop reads CATSSGGQETQYF. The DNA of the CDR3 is TGTGCCACCAGCTCCGGGGGGCAAGAGACCCAGTACTTC.